This note documents a single TCR beta chain sequence. The CDR3 runs 17 residues. Germline V CDR1 and CDR2: LGHNT, FRNRAP. Trimming cost V 9 bases and J 0 bases, with 18 bases left between them. The protocol was immunoSEQ multiplex PCR, while the TCRdb copy is restricted to in-frame clones and leaves out a portion. The top ten hold approximately 0.2% of the sample, which has 100,000 or so clones, under 96% seen once. This entry belongs to a study of technical replicates of blood from several donors. The clonotype was recovered from a human donor in good health. Sequenced material: T cells isolated from PBMCs. J is TRBJ2-6 and V is TRBV12-5; D remains unclear. The CDR3 region has the DNA TGTGCTAGCGCCTCGACGGAGAAGAACTCTGGGGCCAACGTCCTGACTTTC. It is translated as CASASTEKNSGANVLTF. Drawing the rest from reference TRBV12-5 and TRBJ2-6, the complete variable domain is DARVTQTPRHKVTEMGQEVTMRCQPILGHNTVFWYRQTMMQGLELLAYFRNRAPLDDSGMPKDRFSAEMPDATLATLKIQPSEPRDSAVYFCASASTEKNSGANVLTFGAGSRLTVL.